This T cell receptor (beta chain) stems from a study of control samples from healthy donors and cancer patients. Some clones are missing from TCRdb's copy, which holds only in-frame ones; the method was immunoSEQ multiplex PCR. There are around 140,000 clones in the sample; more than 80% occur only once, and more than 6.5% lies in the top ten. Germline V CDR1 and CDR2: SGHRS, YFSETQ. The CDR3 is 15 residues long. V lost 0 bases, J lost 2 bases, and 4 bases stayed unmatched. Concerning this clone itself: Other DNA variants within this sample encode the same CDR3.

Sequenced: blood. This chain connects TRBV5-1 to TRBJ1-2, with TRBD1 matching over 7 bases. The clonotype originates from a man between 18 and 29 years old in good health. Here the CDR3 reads CASSLGAGGNYGYTF. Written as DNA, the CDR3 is TGCGCCAGCAGCTTGGGGGCAGGGGGGAACTATGGCTACACCTTC.